This T cell receptor (beta chain) was documented in a study of PD-L1 blockade in urothelial cancer. Overall study context: Starting in about 2014, patients were given atezolizumab (1,200 mg intravenously every 3 weeks). Median T cell yield from blood was roughly 140,000. Chemotherapy regimens numbering 0 to 3 had been given to patients. Blood was tested 3 weeks (second dose) and 6 weeks into treatment.

This CDR3 spans 15 amino acids. V shed 2 bases and J 2 bases; nucleotides not matched to a gene: 3. Germline lookup yields CDR1 SGDLS and CDR2 YYNGEE. The method was immunoSEQ multiplex PCR; TCRdb's version includes in-frame clones alone and lacks a portion of them. The table lists about 82,000 clones, around 90% of them singletons. This sequence joins TRBV9 and TRBJ2-3; 9 bases are shared with TRBD2. Sample: PBMCs, taken around atezolizumab (anti-PD-L1) treatment. This receptor was taken from a woman in her sixties or seventies with urothelial cancer. The CDR3 reads CASSVLAGYTDTQYF. As DNA, the CDR3 is TGTGCCAGCAGCGTCCTAGCGGGGTACACAGATACGCAGTATTTT. Using reference TRBV9 and TRBJ2-3 for the parts outside the CDR3, the full variable domain is DSGVTQTPKHLITATGQRVTLRCSPRSGDLSVYWYQQSLDQGLQFLIQYYNGEERAKGNILERFSAQQFPDLHSELNLSSLELGDSALYFCASSVLAGYTDTQYFGPGTRLTVL.